Included here is one T cell receptor (beta chain) sequence, with context. This specimen belongs to a study of blood T cell repertoires in COVID-19. Across the whole study: The United States, Italy and Spain provided the acute and convalescent COVID-19 samples. PBMCs, B-cell-depleted T cells, or T cells were the source of the cDNA or gDNA that made up the material.

Recruited during active infection, patients (from Seattle) were subsequently followed longitudinally. Trimming took 1 base from V and 7 from J, leaving 13 bases between them. The CDR3 spans 14 residues. Per the germline V gene, CDR1 is LGHDT and CDR2 is YNNKEL (reference sequence). Using immunoSEQ multiplex PCR, the repertoire was profiled, and TCRdb retains in-frame clones only, with some absent. The profile shows some 350,000 clones, 75% to 90% of them singletons. This clonotype was obtained from a woman in her 50s with COVID-19, enrolled during active disease. Sequenced material: peripheral blood. This chain links TRBV3-1 (or the pseudogene TRBV3-2) with TRBJ1-2, with D possibly being TRBD1 (5 bases). CDR3 residues: CASSQVAGWGGYTF. In nucleotides, the CDR3 is TGTGCCAGCAGCCAAGTGGCAGGGTGGGGTGGCTACACCTTC.